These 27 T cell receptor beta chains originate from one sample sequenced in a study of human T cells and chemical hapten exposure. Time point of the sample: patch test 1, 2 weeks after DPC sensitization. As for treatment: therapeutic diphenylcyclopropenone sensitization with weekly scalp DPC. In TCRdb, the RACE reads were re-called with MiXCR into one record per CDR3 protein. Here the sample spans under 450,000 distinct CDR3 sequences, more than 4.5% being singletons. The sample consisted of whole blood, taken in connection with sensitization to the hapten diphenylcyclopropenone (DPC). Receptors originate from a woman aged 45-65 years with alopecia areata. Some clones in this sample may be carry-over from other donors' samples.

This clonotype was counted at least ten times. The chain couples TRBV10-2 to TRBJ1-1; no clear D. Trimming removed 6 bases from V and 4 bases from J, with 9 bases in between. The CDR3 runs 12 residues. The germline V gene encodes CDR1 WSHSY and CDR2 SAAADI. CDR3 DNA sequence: TGCGCCAGCAGCCGGGTAGGCACTGAAGCTTTCTTT. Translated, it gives CASSRVGTEAFF.

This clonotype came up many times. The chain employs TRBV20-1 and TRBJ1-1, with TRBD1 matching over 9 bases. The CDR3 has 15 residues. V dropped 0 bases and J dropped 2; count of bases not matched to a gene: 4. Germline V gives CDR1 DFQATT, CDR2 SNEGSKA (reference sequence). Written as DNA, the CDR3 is TGCAGTGCTAGAGACGCGGACAGGGGTAACACTGAAGCTTTCTTT. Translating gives CSARDADRGNTEAFF.

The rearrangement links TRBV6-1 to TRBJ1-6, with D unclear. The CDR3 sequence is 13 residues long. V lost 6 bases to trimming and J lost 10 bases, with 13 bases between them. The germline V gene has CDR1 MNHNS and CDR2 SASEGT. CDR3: CASRPEVYSPLHF. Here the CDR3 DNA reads TGTGCCAGCAGGCCTGAGGTCTACTCACCCCTCCACTTT.

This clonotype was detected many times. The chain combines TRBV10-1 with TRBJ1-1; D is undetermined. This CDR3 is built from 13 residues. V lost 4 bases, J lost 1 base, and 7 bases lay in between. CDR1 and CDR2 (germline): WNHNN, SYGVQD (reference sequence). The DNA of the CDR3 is TGCGCCAGCAGTGTGACCGGGAACACTGAAGCTTTCTTT. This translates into CASSVTGNTEAFF.

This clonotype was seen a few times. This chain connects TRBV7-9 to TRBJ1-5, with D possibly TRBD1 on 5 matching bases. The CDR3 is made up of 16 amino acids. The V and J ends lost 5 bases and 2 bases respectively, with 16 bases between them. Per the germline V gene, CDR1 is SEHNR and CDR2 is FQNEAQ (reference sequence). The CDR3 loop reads CASSPGQGLGNQPQHF. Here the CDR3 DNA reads TGTGCCAGCAGCCCGGGGCAGGGCCTTGGCAATCAGCCCCAGCATTTT. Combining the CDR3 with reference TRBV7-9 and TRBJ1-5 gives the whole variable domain DTGVSQNPRHKITKRGQNVTFRCDPISEHNRLYWYRQTLGQGPEFLTYFQNEAQLEKSRLLSDRFSAERPKGSFSTLEIQRTEQGDSAMYLCASSPGQGLGNQPQHFGDGTRLSIL.

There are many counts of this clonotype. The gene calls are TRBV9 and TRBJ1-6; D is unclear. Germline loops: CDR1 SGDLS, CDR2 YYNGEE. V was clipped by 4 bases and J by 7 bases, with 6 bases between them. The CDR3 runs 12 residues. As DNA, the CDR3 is TGTGCCAGCAGCATCGGAAATTCACCCCTCCACTTT. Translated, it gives CASSIGNSPLHF.

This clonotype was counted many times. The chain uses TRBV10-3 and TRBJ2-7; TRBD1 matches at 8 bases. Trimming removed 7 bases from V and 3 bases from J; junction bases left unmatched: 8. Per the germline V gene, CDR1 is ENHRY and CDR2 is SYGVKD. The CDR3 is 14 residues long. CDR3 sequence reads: CAINEGGQGYEQYF. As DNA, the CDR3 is TGTGCCATCAACGAAGGAGGACAGGGCTACGAGCAGTACTTC.

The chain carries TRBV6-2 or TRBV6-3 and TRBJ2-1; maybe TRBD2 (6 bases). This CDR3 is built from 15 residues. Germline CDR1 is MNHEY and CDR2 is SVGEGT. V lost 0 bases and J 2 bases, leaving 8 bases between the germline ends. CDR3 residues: CASSYSGTAYNEQFF. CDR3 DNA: TGTGCCAGCAGTTACTCCGGGACTGCCTACAATGAGCAGTTCTTC.

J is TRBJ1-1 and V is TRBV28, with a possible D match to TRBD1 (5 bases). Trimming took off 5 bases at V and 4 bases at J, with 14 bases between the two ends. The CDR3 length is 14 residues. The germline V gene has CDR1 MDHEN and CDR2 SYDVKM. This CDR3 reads CASSTPPGFTEAFF. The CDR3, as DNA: TGTGCCAGCAGTACTCCCCCAGGGTTCACTGAAGCTTTCTTT.

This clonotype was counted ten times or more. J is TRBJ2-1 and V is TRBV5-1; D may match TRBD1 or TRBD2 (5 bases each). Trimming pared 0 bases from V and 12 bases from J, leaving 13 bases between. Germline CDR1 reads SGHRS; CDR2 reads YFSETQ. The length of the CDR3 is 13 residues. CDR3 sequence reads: CASSLGGPRGQFF. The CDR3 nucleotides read TGCGCCAGCAGCTTGGGGGGACCCAGAGGGCAGTTCTTC.

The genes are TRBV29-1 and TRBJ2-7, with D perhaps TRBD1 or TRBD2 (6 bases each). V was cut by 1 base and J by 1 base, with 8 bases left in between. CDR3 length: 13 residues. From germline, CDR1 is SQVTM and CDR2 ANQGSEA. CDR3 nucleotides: TGCAGCGTTGAAGGAGGGGGGTCCTACGAGCAGTACTTC. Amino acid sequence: CSVEGGGSYEQYF.

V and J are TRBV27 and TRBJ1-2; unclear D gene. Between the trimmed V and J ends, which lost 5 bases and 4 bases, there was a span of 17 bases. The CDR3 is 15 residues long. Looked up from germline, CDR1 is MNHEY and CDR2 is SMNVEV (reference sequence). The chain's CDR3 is CASSPLVGYGYGYTF. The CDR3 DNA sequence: TGTGCCAGCAGTCCCTTGGTGGGCTATGGCTATGGCTACACCTTC.

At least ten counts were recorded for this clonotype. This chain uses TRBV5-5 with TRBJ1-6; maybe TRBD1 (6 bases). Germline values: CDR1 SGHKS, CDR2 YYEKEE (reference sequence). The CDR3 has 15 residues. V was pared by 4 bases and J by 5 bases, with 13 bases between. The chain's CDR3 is CASSAWTANNSPLHF. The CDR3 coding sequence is TGTGCCAGCAGCGCGTGGACAGCTAATAATTCACCCCTCCACTTT. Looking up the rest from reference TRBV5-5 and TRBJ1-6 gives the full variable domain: DAGVTQSPTHLIKTRGQQVTLRCSPISGHKSVSWYQQVLGQGPQFIFQYYEKEERGRGNFPDRFSARQFPNYSSELNVNALLLGDSALYLCASSAWTANNSPLHFGNGTRLTVT.

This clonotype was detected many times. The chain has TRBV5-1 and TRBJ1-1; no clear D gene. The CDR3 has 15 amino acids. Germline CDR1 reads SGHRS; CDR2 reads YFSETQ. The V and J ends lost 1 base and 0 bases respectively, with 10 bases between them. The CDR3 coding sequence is TGCGCCAGCAGCTTGAGGAGGGCCTTGAACACTGAAGCTTTCTTT. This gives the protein CASSLRRALNTEAFF.

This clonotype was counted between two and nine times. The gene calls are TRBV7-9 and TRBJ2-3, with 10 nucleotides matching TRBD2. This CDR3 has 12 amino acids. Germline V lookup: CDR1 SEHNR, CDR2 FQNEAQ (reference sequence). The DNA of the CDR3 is TGTTGTGGGACTAGCGAGACAGATACGCAGTATTTT. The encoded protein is CCGTSETDTQYF.

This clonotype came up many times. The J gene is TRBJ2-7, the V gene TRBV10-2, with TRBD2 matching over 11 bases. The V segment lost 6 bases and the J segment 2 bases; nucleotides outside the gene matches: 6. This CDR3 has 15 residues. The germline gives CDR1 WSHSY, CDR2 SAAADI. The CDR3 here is CASREIAGGTYEQYF. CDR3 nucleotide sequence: TGCGCCAGCAGAGAAATAGCGGGGGGGACCTACGAGCAGTACTTC.

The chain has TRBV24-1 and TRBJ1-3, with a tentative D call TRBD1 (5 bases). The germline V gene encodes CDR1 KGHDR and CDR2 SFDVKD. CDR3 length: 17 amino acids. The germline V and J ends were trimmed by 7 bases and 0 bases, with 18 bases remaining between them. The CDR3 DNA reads TGTGCCACCAGCCTGTATTGGGGCGCCCTCTCTGGAAACACCATATATTTT. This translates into CATSLYWGALSGNTIYF.

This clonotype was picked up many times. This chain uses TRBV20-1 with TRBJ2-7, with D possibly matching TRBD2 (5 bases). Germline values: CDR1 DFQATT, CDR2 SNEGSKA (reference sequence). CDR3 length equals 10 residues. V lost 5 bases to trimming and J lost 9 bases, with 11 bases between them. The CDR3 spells CSAGPRGQYF. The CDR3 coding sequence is TGCAGTGCTGGACCACGGGGGCAGTACTTC.

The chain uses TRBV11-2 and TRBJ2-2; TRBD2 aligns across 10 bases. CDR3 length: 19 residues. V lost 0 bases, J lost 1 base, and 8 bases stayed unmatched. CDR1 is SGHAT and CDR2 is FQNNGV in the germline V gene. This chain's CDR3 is CASSLDVGLAAGNTGELFF. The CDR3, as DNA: TGTGCCAGCAGCTTAGATGTAGGACTAGCGGCAGGGAACACCGGGGAGCTGTTTTTT.

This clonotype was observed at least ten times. Written as DNA, the CDR3 is TGTGCCAGCAGCCCCCCTGACTGGGGCAGTGAGCAGTTCTTC. Translating it yields CASSPPDWGSEQFF. V and J are TRBV12-3 or TRBV12-4 and TRBJ2-1; tentative D call: TRBD1 (5 bases). This CDR3 is built from 14 residues. V was cut by 6 bases and J by 9 bases, with 18 bases left in between.

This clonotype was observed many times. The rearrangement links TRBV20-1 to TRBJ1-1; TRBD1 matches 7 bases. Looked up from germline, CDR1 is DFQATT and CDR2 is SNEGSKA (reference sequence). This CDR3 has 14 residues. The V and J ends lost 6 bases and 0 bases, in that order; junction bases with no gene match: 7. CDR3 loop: CSATRQGMNTEAFF. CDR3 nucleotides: TGCAGTGCCACACGACAGGGAATGAACACTGAAGCTTTCTTT.

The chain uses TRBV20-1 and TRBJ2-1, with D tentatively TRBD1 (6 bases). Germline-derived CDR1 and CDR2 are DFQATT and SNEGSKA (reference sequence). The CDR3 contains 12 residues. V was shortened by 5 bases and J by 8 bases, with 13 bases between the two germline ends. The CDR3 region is CSASGASHEQFF. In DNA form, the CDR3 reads TGCAGTGCTTCAGGGGCTAGCCATGAGCAGTTCTTC.

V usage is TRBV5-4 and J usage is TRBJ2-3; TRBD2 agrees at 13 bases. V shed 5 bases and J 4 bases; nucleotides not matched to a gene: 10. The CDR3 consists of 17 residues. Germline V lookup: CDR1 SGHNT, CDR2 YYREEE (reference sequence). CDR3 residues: CASRLRGTSGASDTQYF. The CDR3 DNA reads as TGTGCCAGCAGACTACGGGGGACTAGCGGGGCCTCAGATACGCAGTATTTT.

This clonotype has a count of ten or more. Here the CDR3 reads CASSPEYRGGEKLFF. The CDR3 DNA is TGTGCCAGCAGCCCAGAGTACAGGGGTGGTGAAAAACTGTTTTTT. The rearrangement links TRBV4-2 to TRBJ1-4; the match to TRBD1 covers 7 bases. The CDR3 consists of 15 residues. CDR1 LGHNA and CDR2 YNFKEQ come from the germline V gene. J gave up 7 bases and V 4 bases, and 9 bases lay outside the gene matches.

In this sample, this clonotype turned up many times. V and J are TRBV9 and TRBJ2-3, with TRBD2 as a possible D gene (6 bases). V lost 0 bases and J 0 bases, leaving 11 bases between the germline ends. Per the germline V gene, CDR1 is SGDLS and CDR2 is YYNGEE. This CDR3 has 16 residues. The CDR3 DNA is TGTGCCAGCAGCGTAGGCGGCGGGACTAGCACAGATACGCAGTATTTT. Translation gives CASSVGGGTSTDTQYF.

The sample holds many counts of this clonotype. In DNA, the CDR3 is TGTGCCATCAGTGAGCCCCGGGACAGGGGCGACGAGCAGTACTTC. Protein: CAISEPRDRGDEQYF. The V and J genes are TRBV10-3 and TRBJ2-7; TRBD1 matches 10 bases. The germline V gene encodes CDR1 ENHRY and CDR2 SYGVKD. The V gene end was trimmed by 2 bases and the J gene end by 5 bases; junction bases not matched to a gene: 6. The CDR3 is 15 amino acids.

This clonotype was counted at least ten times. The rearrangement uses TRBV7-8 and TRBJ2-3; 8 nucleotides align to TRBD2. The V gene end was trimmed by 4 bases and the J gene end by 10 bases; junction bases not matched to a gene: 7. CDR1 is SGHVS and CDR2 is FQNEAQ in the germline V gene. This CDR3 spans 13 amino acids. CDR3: CASSSTSAGAQYF. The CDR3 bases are TGTGCCAGCAGCTCCACTTCAGCGGGGGCGCAGTATTTT.